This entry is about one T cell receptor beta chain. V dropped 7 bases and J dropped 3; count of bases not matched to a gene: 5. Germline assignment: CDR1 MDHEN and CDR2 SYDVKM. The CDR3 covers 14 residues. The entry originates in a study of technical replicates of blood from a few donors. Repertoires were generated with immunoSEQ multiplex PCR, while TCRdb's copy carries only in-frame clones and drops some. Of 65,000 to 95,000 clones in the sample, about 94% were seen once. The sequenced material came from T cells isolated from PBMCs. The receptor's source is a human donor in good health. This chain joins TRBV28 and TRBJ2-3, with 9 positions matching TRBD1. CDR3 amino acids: CASTPTGGTDTQYF. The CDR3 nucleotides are TGTGCCAGCACCCCGACAGGGGGGACAGATACGCAGTATTTT. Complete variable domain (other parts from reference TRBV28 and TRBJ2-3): DVKVTQSSRYLVKRTGEKVFLECVQDMDHENMFWYRQDPGLGLRLIYFSYDVKMKEKGDIPEGYSVSREKKERFSLILESASTNQTSMYLCASTPTGGTDTQYFGPGTRLTVL.